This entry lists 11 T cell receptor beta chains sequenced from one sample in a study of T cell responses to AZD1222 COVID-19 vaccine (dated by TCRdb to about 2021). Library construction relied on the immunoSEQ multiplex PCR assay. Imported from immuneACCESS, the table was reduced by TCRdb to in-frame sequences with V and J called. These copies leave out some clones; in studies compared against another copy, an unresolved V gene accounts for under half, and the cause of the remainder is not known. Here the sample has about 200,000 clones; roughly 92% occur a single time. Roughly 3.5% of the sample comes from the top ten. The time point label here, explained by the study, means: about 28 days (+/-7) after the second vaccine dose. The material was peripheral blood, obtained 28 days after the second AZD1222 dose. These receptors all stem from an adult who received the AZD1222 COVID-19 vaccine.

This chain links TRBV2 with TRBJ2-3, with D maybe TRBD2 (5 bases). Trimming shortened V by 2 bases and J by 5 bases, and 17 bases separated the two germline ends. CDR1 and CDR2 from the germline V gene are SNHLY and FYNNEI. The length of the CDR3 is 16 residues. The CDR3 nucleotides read TGTGCCAGCAGTGAAACGACCCGGGGTGGTCGAGATACGCAGTATTTT. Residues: CASSETTRGGRDTQYF.

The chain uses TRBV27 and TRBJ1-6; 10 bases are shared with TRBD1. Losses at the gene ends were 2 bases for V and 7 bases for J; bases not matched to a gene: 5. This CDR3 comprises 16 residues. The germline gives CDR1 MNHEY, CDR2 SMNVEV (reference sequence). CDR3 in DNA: TGTGCCAGCAGTTTAGGGAGACAGGGGGCGAATTCACCCCTCCACTTT. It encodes CASSLGRQGANSPLHF.

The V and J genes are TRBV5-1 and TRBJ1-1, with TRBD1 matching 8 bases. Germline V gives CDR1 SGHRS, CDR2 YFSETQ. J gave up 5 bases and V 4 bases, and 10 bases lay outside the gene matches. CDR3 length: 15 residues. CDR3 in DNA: TGCGCCAGCAGCCCACCCGCAGGGGGCTTGACTGAAGCTTTCTTT. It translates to CASSPPAGGLTEAFF.

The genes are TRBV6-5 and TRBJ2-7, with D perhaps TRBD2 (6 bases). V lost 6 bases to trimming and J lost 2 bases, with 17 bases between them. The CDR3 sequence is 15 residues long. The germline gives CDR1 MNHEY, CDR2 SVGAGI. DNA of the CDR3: TGTGCCAGCAGAGGGGAGGACGCACAGGCCTACGAGCAGTACTTC. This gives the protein CASRGEDAQAYEQYF.

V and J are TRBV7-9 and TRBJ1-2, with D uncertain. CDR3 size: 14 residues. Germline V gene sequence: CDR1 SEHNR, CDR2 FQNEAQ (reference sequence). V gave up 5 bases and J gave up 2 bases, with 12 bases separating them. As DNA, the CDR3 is TGTGCCAGCAGCCCCTCCCCCGGGAACTATGGCTACACCTTC. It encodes CASSPSPGNYGYTF.

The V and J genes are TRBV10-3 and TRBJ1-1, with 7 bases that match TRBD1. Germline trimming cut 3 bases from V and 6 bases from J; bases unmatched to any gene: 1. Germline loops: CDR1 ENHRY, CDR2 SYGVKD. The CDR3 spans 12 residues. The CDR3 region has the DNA TGTGCCATCAGTGAAGGGACAGCTGAAGCTTTCTTT. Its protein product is CAISEGTAEAFF.

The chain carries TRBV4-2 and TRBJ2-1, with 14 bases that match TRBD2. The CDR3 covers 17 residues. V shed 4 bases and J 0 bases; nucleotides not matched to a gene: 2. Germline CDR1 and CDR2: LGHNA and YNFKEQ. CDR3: CASSPGTSGSSYNEQFF. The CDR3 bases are TGTGCCAGCAGCCCGGGGACTAGCGGGAGCTCCTACAATGAGCAGTTCTTC.

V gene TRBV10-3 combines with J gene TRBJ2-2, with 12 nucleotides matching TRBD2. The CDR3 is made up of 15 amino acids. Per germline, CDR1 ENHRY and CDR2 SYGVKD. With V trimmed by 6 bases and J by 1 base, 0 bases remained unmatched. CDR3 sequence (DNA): TGTGCCATCAGGGGACTAGCGGGGAACACCGGGGAGCTGTTTTTT. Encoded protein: CAIRGLAGNTGELFF.

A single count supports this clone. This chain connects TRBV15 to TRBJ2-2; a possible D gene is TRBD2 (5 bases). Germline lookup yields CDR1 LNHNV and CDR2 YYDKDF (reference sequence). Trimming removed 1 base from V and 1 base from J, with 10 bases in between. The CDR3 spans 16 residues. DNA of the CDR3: TGTGCCACCAGCAGAGCGGGGATAATGAACACCGGGGAGCTGTTTTTT. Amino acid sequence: CATSRAGIMNTGELFF.

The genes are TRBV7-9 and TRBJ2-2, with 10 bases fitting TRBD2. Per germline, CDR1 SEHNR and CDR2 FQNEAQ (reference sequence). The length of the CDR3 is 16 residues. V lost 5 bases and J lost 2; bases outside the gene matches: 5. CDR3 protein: CASSTGLAVNTGELFF. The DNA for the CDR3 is TGTGCCAGCAGCACAGGACTAGCGGTTAACACCGGGGAGCTGTTTTTT. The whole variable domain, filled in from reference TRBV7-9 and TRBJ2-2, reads DTGVSQNPRHKITKRGQNVTFRCDPISEHNRLYWYRQTLGQGPEFLTYFQNEAQLEKSRLLSDRFSAERPKGSFSTLEIQRTEQGDSAMYLCASSTGLAVNTGELFFGEGSRLTVL.

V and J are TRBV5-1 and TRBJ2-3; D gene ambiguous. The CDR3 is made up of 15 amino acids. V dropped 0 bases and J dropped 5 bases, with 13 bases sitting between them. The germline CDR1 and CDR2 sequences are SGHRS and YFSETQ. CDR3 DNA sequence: TGCGCCAGCAGCTTGGGGACGTCATCGGTAGATACGCAGTATTTT. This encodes CASSLGTSSVDTQYF.